Following are 31 T cell receptor beta chains from one sample sequenced in a study of T cell repertoires in cytomegalovirus infection. In TCRdb, the reads were re-called with MiXCR into one record per CDR3 protein. Among roughly 200,000 distinct CDR3 sequences listed, roughly two fifths were seen once. Which antigens these TCRs recognize remains unknown. The sequencing here drew on CD8+ T cells from cultured PBMCs, taken from culture after CMV antigen stimulation. The receptors were gathered from a human donor in good health (CMV status not recorded). Some clones in this sample may be carry-over from other donors' samples.

CDR3: CASSIGTANTEAFF. Here the CDR3 DNA reads TGTGCCAGCTCGATAGGGACAGCCAACACTGAAGCTTTCTTT. This chain joins TRBV27 and TRBJ1-1, with TRBD1 matching 7 bases. The junction had 8 bases not matched to a gene; V was cut back by 8 bases and J by 2 bases. CDR3 length: 14 amino acids. Germline V lookup: CDR1 MNHEY, CDR2 SMNVEV (reference sequence).

This clonotype has just a few counts. The rearrangement joins TRBV27 to TRBJ1-2; D is ambiguous. The CDR3 loop spans 14 amino acids. Germline CDR1 is MNHEY and CDR2 is SMNVEV (reference sequence). The V gene lost 0 bases and the J gene lost 0 bases, with 5 bases spanning the gap. CDR3 nucleotides: TGTGCCAGCAGTTTATCGGGGACTAACTATGGCTACACCTTC. Amino acid sequence: CASSLSGTNYGYTF.

The V and J genes are TRBV28 and TRBJ1-5; D gene ambiguous. The length of the CDR3 is 11 residues. Trimming pared 4 bases from V and 11 bases from J, leaving 9 bases between. Germline V CDR1 and CDR2: MDHEN, SYDVKM. CDR3 sequence: CASSYHGSQHF. CDR3 coding DNA: TGTGCCAGCAGTTACCATGGGTCCCAGCATTTT.

The rearrangement joins TRBV9 to TRBJ2-1; either TRBD1 or TRBD2 may fit D (6 bases each). V was trimmed by 3 bases and J by 6 bases, leaving 10 bases between them. The V gene's germline CDR1 is SGDLS and CDR2 YYNGEE. This CDR3 spans 13 amino acids. This CDR3 reads CASSGGAANEQFF. In DNA form, the CDR3 reads TGTGCCAGCAGCGGGGGGGCGGCCAATGAGCAGTTCTTC.

V gene TRBV19 combines with J gene TRBJ2-1; D remains ambiguous. The CDR3 sequence is 13 residues long. V shed 3 bases and J shed 4 bases, with 7 bases lying between them. Germline V gene sequence: CDR1 LNHDA, CDR2 SQIVND (reference sequence). CDR3 in DNA: TGTGCCAGTAGTATCCCGGGTTACAATGAGCAGTTCTTC. Its protein product is CASSIPGYNEQFF.

Only a few counts were recorded for this clonotype. The gene calls are TRBV4-1 and TRBJ2-1; the match to TRBD2 covers 9 bases. The germline V gene has CDR1 MGHRA and CDR2 YSYEKL. The trim removed 3 bases at V and 7 bases at J, leaving 7 bases unmatched. The CDR3 spans 15 residues. The CDR3 bases are TGCGCCAGCAGCCACAGGTTAGCGGGGGAGAATGAGCAGTTCTTC. The encoded protein is CASSHRLAGENEQFF.

In this sample, this clonotype turned up a few times. The CDR3 sequence: CASSYGQAGGYTF. DNA of the CDR3: TGTGCCAGCAGTTACGGACAAGCGGGGGGCTACACCTTC. The J gene is TRBJ1-2, the V gene TRBV6-6, with D tentatively TRBD1 (5 bases). V gave up 2 bases and J gave up 8 bases, with 12 bases separating them. Germline values: CDR1 MNHNY, CDR2 SVGAGI (reference sequence). The CDR3 runs 13 residues.

The chain employs TRBV19 and TRBJ1-2; 9 positions match TRBD1. V lost 10 bases to trimming and J lost 11 bases; unmatched junction nucleotides: 17. Germline V gene sequence: CDR1 LNHDA, CDR2 SQIVND (reference sequence). This CDR3 has 14 residues. Here the CDR3 reads CATTAAHGTGRYTF. The CDR3 nucleotides read TGTGCCACTACAGCTGCCCACGGGACAGGGCGTTACACCTTC.

V is TRBV6-1 and J is TRBJ1-2; D remains unclear. The V gene lost 5 bases and the J gene lost 6 bases, with 7 bases spanning the gap. This CDR3 has 11 residues. Germline V gene data show CDR1 as MNHNS and CDR2 as SASEGT. The CDR3 DNA reads as TGTGCCAGCAGTAAGGGAGATGGCTACACCTTC. Translated: CASSKGDGYTF.

This rearrangement joins TRBV7-3 to TRBJ2-1; 12 nucleotides line up with TRBD2. Looked up from germline, CDR1 is SGHTA and CDR2 is FQGTGA. V lost 6 bases, J lost 4 bases, and 16 bases stayed unmatched. CDR3 length equals 19 residues. CDR3 protein: CASSSQGLAGLPPYNEQFF. The CDR3 nucleotides are TGTGCCAGCAGTTCCCAAGGACTAGCGGGACTGCCCCCTTACAATGAGCAGTTCTTC.

The chain has TRBV7-3 and TRBJ2-2; TRBD2 might be the D (6 bases). V lost 5 bases to trimming and J lost 8 bases, with 15 bases between them. The CDR3 contains 14 residues. Germline assignment: CDR1 SGHTA and CDR2 FQGTGA. CDR3 in amino acids: CASSPAGPGGELFF. CDR3 coding DNA: TGTGCCAGCAGCCCCGCGGGGCCTGGGGGGGAGCTGTTTTTT.

This clonotype was found many times. The chain has TRBV7-2 and TRBJ2-1, with D perhaps matching TRBD1 or TRBD2 (6 bases each). This CDR3 comprises 16 residues. Germline V gene lookup returns CDR1 SGHTA and CDR2 FQGNSA. The V end lost 1 base, the J end lost 0 bases, and 10 bases lay between the germline ends. CDR3 in DNA: TGTGCCAGCAGCTTAGGGGGGGCCCGCTCCTACAATGAGCAGTTCTTC. It is translated as CASSLGGARSYNEQFF.

This clonotype was found many times. The V call is TRBV7-6, the J call TRBJ2-1; D may match TRBD1 or TRBD2 (5 bases each). CDR1 is SGHVS, CDR2 FNYEAQ, per germline. The ends were cut back, 6 bases at V and 10 bases at J, with 25 bases in the middle. The CDR3 extends over 16 amino acids. The CDR3 nucleotides are TGTGCCAGCAGACCCCAATCCGGGACCCCTCCGGTGGAGCAGTTCTTC. Translation: CASRPQSGTPPVEQFF.

V usage is TRBV27 and J usage is TRBJ2-2; D remains ambiguous. Germline assignment: CDR1 MNHEY and CDR2 SMNVEV (reference sequence). There are 12 residues in the CDR3. Trimming stripped 7 bases from V and 2 bases from J, with 5 bases between. This chain's CDR3 is CASMANTGELFF. CDR3 DNA sequence: TGTGCCAGCATGGCCAACACCGGGGAGCTGTTTTTT.

This rearrangement joins TRBV19 to TRBJ1-1, with D uncertain. CDR1 is LNHDA and CDR2 is SQIVND in the germline V gene (reference sequence). There are 14 residues in the CDR3. V was clipped by 9 bases and J by 5 bases, with 19 bases between them. CDR3 amino acids: CASLSGGEGTEAFF. The DNA of the CDR3 is TGTGCCAGCCTTTCTGGTGGGGAAGGGACTGAAGCTTTCTTT.

Only a few counts were recorded for this clonotype. The gene calls are TRBV11-2 and TRBJ2-7; a weak D match, TRBD1 (5 bases). The CDR3 is 14 amino acids. Germline V gene sequence: CDR1 SGHAT, CDR2 FQNNGV. The germline V and J ends were trimmed by 2 bases and 1 base, with 9 bases remaining between them. CDR3 in DNA: TGTGCCAGCAGCTTATTAGACAGATCCTACGAGCAGTACTTC. Amino acid sequence: CASSLLDRSYEQYF.

The chain carries TRBV12-3 or TRBV12-4 and TRBJ1-2; D is possibly TRBD1 (6 bases). The length of the CDR3 is 13 residues. V lost 8 bases, J lost 5 bases, and 15 bases lay in between. The CDR3, as DNA: TGTGCCAGCGGTCGGACAGCTCATTATGGCTACACCTTC. Translating it yields CASGRTAHYGYTF.

Only a few counts were recorded for this clonotype. The chain carries TRBV28 and TRBJ2-1; D is tentatively TRBD1 or TRBD2 (5 bases each). Germline CDR1 reads MDHEN; CDR2 reads SYDVKM. The CDR3 runs to 16 residues. This CDR3 is CATSKGRGALYNEQFF. CDR3 nucleotides: TGTGCTACTTCGAAAGGAAGAGGGGCGCTATACAATGAGCAGTTCTTC.

The V and J genes are TRBV20-1 and TRBJ2-7; D possibly uses TRBD1 or TRBD2 (6 bases each). This CDR3 contains 13 residues. Germline CDR1 is DFQATT and CDR2 is SNEGSKA (reference sequence). V was clipped by 2 bases and J by 2 bases, with 10 bases between them. The CDR3 bases are TGCAGTGCTAGATGGAGGGGGACCTACGAGCAGTACTTC. Its translation is CSARWRGTYEQYF.

This sequence joins TRBV7-2 and TRBJ2-3; 13 bases are a match to TRBD2. CDR1 SGHTA and CDR2 FQGNSA come from the germline V gene. The junction had 7 bases not matched to a gene; V was cut back by 3 bases and J by 1 base. The CDR3 has 18 residues. CDR3 in amino acids: CASSFRRTSGRGTDTQYF. CDR3 sequence (DNA): TGTGCCAGCAGCTTCCGCCGGACTAGCGGGAGAGGCACAGATACGCAGTATTTT.

This clonotype has ten or more counts. The V gene is TRBV7-8, the J gene TRBJ2-7, with 8 bases matching TRBD1. Germline assignment: CDR1 SGHVS and CDR2 FQNEAQ. The junction had 6 bases not matched to a gene; V was cut back by 1 base and J by 7 bases. CDR3 length: 14 amino acids. This chain's CDR3 is CASSLVQGALEQYF. The CDR3 DNA reads as TGTGCCAGCAGCTTAGTGCAGGGGGCGCTTGAGCAGTACTTC.

V gene TRBV7-9 combines with J gene TRBJ2-2; 11 nucleotides align to TRBD2. CDR3 length equals 16 residues. Per germline, CDR1 SEHNR and CDR2 FQNEAQ (reference sequence). Trimming at V came to 4 bases and at J to 7 bases, leaving 8 bases not matched to a gene. The CDR3 DNA reads TGTGCCAGCAGCTCCAGACTAGCGGGGAGGGACGGGGAGCTGTTTTTT. Its translation: CASSSRLAGRDGELFF.

This sequence joins TRBV27 and TRBJ1-5; unclear D gene. CDR1 is MNHEY and CDR2 is SMNVEV in the germline V gene (reference sequence). The CDR3 sequence is 15 residues long. V was cut by 3 bases and J by 3 bases, with 12 bases left in between. The chain's CDR3 is CASSFSPALNQPQHF. CDR3 in DNA: TGTGCCAGCAGTTTTTCGCCAGCCCTCAATCAGCCCCAGCATTTT.

The CDR3, as DNA: TGTGCCAGCAGCTATGCCGGGGGGGCAACCGGGGAGCTGTTTTTT. This gives the protein CASSYAGGATGELFF. This chain joins TRBV7-3 and TRBJ2-2; 8 bases fit TRBD2. The CDR3 length is 15 residues. Germline loops: CDR1 SGHTA, CDR2 FQGTGA. V lost 4 bases and J lost 5; bases outside the gene matches: 6.

Worth noting for this clonotype: The final CDR3 position lacks the conserved phenylalanine or tryptophan, pointing to a likely read error. The DNA is omitted, as the CDR3 cannot be located on it reliably, and the CDR3 follows TCRdb's listing. J is TRBJ2-4 and V is TRBV6-5; TRBD2 reflects the table's D call only, with no check against the DNA. CDR1 is MNHEY, CDR2 SVGAGI, per germline. The CDR3 region is 8 residues in length, termini included. The CDR3 sequence is CASSEVAA.

This clonotype has a handful of counts. DNA of the CDR3: TGTGCCAGCAGCTTAGTTAGCGGGGGCGCGAACACCGGGGAGCTGTTTTTT. It is translated as CASSLVSGGANTGELFF. The rearrangement links TRBV11-2 to TRBJ2-2; TRBD2 matches at 9 bases. The CDR3 consists of 17 residues. In germline, CDR1 is SGHAT, CDR2 FQNNGV. Germline trimming cut 1 base from V and 0 bases from J; bases unmatched to any gene: 3.

The V call is TRBV11-2, the J call TRBJ1-2; the D gene is possibly TRBD1 (6 bases). This CDR3 has 13 amino acids. Germline-derived CDR1 and CDR2 are SGHAT and FQNNGV. V lost 4 bases and J 4 bases, leaving 10 bases between the germline ends. The CDR3 is CASSSTTGYGYTF. CDR3 nucleotides: TGTGCCAGCAGCTCGACGACAGGCTATGGCTACACCTTC.

The rearrangement joins TRBV9 to TRBJ2-1; 8 nucleotides match TRBD2. In germline, CDR1 is SGDLS, CDR2 YYNGEE. V lost 3 bases and J lost 7; bases outside the gene matches: 9. This CDR3 spans 15 amino acids. The DNA for the CDR3 is TGTGCCAGCAGCGGACTTAGCGGGACAACAAATGAGCAGTTCTTC. This sequence encodes CASSGLSGTTNEQFF.

This clonotype has more than one count but fewer than ten. The genes are TRBV6-1 and TRBJ1-1, with 8 bases lining up with TRBD1. Germline V CDR1 and CDR2: MNHNS, SASEGT. The V gene end was trimmed by 7 bases and the J gene end by 12 bases; junction bases not matched to a gene: 13. The CDR3 has 13 residues. DNA for the CDR3: TGTGCCAGCACCGAAACGGGACAGGTGGAGACTTTCTTT. It yields the protein CASTETGQVETFF.

This clonotype appeared a few times. This chain connects TRBV7-9 to TRBJ1-1; no definite D call. The V gene lost 5 bases and the J gene lost 3 bases, with 22 bases spanning the gap. This CDR3 spans 17 amino acids. Germline-derived CDR1 and CDR2 are SEHNR and FQNEAQ (reference sequence). Here the CDR3 reads CASSHDWESALYTEAFF. The CDR3, as DNA: TGTGCCAGCAGCCACGATTGGGAATCGGCTCTGTACACTGAAGCTTTCTTT.

V is TRBV7-8 and J is TRBJ2-3; TRBD2 aligns across 11 bases. After removal of 6 bases from V and 5 bases from J, the junction contained 7 bases not matched to a gene. CDR1 is SGHVS, CDR2 FQNEAQ, per germline. The CDR3 is made up of 15 amino acids. The CDR3 sequence: CASSSSGRFGDTQYF. The CDR3 DNA sequence: TGTGCCAGCAGTTCTAGCGGGAGGTTTGGAGATACGCAGTATTTT.